These T cell receptor beta chains were read from a single sample in a study of blood T cells in healthy people across ages. Each CDR3 protein is one row after TCRdb ran MiXCR on the 5' RACE reads. In the table there are 800,000 or so distinct CDR3 sequences, 20% to 25% of which are singletons. The data were also submitted as part of a second study, on T cells of mothers and their children.

Material: blood. The receptor set was obtained from a boy between 10 and 17 years old in good health. Each CDR3 is given with its conserved first and last residue. A D gene is named only where the DNA matches it firmly. Only some rows state a clone size, as once, few, many or a class for expanded clones.

j_call: TRBJ2-7; cdr3_length: 16; clone_size: few; d_call: TRBD1; v_call: TRBV28; cdr3_aa: CASSFSLTGQGYEQYF; cdr3_nt: TGTGCCAGCAGTTTCTCGCTCACGGGACAGGGCTACGAGCAGTACTTC
j_call: TRBJ2-7; cdr3_length: 15; clone_size: -; d_call: -; v_call: TRBV7-2; cdr3_aa: CASSSPLFEPYEQYF; cdr3_nt: TGTGCCAGCAGCTCCCCTCTGTTCGAACCCTACGAGCAGTACTTC
j_call: TRBJ2-5; cdr3_length: 14; clone_size: once; d_call: -; v_call: TRBV30; cdr3_aa: CAWRNGQIKETQYF; cdr3_nt: TGTGCCTGGCGGAACGGACAGATCAAAGAGACCCAGTACTTC
j_call: TRBJ2-5; cdr3_length: 15; clone_size: few; d_call: -; v_call: TRBV28; cdr3_aa: CASSLQPGVTETQYF; cdr3_nt: TGTGCCAGCAGTTTGCAGCCAGGGGTTACGGAGACCCAGTACTTC
j_call: TRBJ2-5; cdr3_length: 14; clone_size: -; d_call: -; v_call: TRBV6-6; cdr3_aa: CASSYFSVEETQYF; cdr3_nt: TGTGCCAGCAGTTACTTTTCGGTGGAGGAGACCCAGTACTTC
j_call: TRBJ2-5; cdr3_length: 16; clone_size: few; d_call: -; v_call: TRBV4-3; cdr3_aa: CASSLTMGGSGETQYF; cdr3_nt: TGCGCCAGCAGCCTTACTATGGGCGGGTCGGGGGAGACCCAGTACTTC
j_call: TRBJ2-3; cdr3_length: 15; clone_size: -; d_call: TRBD2; v_call: TRBV5-5; cdr3_aa: CASSLSGGDGDTQYF; cdr3_nt: TGTGCCAGCAGCTTGTCGGGGGGAGACGGAGATACGCAGTATTTT
j_call: TRBJ2-7; cdr3_length: 13; clone_size: few; d_call: -; v_call: TRBV7-6; cdr3_aa: CASSPASGYEQYF; cdr3_nt: TGTGCCAGCAGCCCAGCATCGGGCTACGAGCAGTACTTC
j_call: TRBJ2-5; cdr3_length: 15; clone_size: few; d_call: -; v_call: TRBV20-1; cdr3_aa: CSAKKTGKNQETQYF; cdr3_nt: TGCAGTGCAAAAAAAACCGGGAAAAACCAAGAGACCCAGTACTTC
j_call: TRBJ2-5; cdr3_length: 13; clone_size: few; d_call: TRBD1; v_call: TRBV20-1; cdr3_aa: CSAILGQGQTQYF; cdr3_nt: TGCAGTGCTATACTAGGACAGGGCCAGACCCAGTACTTC
j_call: TRBJ2-7; cdr3_length: 15; clone_size: few; d_call: -; v_call: TRBV7-8; cdr3_aa: CASSLGWGEVYEQYF; cdr3_nt: TGTGCCAGCAGCTTAGGTTGGGGGGAAGTTTACGAGCAGTACTTC
j_call: TRBJ1-1; cdr3_length: 13; clone_size: -; d_call: TRBD1; v_call: TRBV5-1; cdr3_aa: CASSQTGYGEAFF; cdr3_nt: TGCGCCAGCAGCCAGACAGGGTACGGTGAAGCTTTCTTT
j_call: TRBJ2-5; cdr3_length: 14; clone_size: -; d_call: TRBD2; v_call: TRBV20-1; cdr3_aa: CSAETSGDGETQYF; cdr3_nt: TGCAGTGCTGAGACTAGCGGGGATGGAGAGACCCAGTACTTC
j_call: TRBJ2-5; cdr3_length: 15; clone_size: -; d_call: TRBD2; v_call: TRBV20-1; cdr3_aa: CSARDPSGRRETQYF; cdr3_nt: TGCAGTGCTAGAGACCCTAGCGGGAGACGCGAGACCCAGTACTTC
j_call: TRBJ2-3; cdr3_length: 13; clone_size: -; d_call: -; v_call: TRBV27; cdr3_aa: CASSYGVADTQYF; cdr3_nt: TGTGCCAGCAGTTATGGGGTCGCAGATACGCAGTATTTT
j_call: TRBJ1-2; cdr3_length: 13; clone_size: -; d_call: -; v_call: TRBV6-5; cdr3_aa: CASSNLGGYGYTF; cdr3_nt: TGTGCCAGCAGTAACTTAGGGGGGTATGGCTACACCTTC
j_call: TRBJ2-7; cdr3_length: 14; clone_size: -; d_call: -; v_call: TRBV10-3; cdr3_aa: CAISDPGQAYEQYF; cdr3_nt: TGTGCCATCAGTGACCCGGGGCAGGCCTACGAGCAGTACTTC
j_call: TRBJ2-3; cdr3_length: 17; clone_size: -; d_call: -; v_call: TRBV20-1; cdr3_aa: CSALNSGLAFSTDTQYF; cdr3_nt: TGCAGTGCCCTAAATTCCGGACTCGCCTTTAGCACAGATACGCAGTATTTT
j_call: TRBJ1-4; cdr3_length: 13; clone_size: few; d_call: -; v_call: TRBV27; cdr3_aa: CASDTGDNEKLFF; cdr3_nt: TGTGCCAGCGATACGGGAGATAATGAAAAACTGTTTTTT
j_call: TRBJ1-2; cdr3_length: 15; clone_size: -; d_call: -; v_call: TRBV4-3; cdr3_aa: CASSQDAGAYYGYTF; cdr3_nt: TGCGCCAGCAGCCAAGATGCGGGGGCTTACTATGGCTACACCTTC
j_call: TRBJ1-2; cdr3_length: 13; clone_size: few; d_call: TRBD1; v_call: TRBV5-1; cdr3_aa: CASSAGQGLSYTF; cdr3_nt: TGCGCCAGCAGCGCAGGACAGGGGTTGAGCTACACCTTC
j_call: TRBJ2-4; cdr3_length: 15; clone_size: -; d_call: -; v_call: TRBV2; cdr3_aa: CASSELLPGENIQYF; cdr3_nt: TGTGCCAGCAGTGAACTTCTGCCTGGGGAAAACATTCAGTACTTC
j_call: TRBJ1-1; cdr3_length: 14; clone_size: -; d_call: -; v_call: TRBV15; cdr3_aa: CATSTRGGLTSAFF; cdr3_nt: TGTGCCACCAGCACTCGGGGGGGACTCACTTCAGCTTTCTTT
j_call: TRBJ1-2; cdr3_length: 14; clone_size: -; d_call: -; v_call: TRBV5-1; cdr3_aa: CASSWDTGIYGYTF; cdr3_nt: TGCGCCAGCAGCTGGGATACAGGGATCTATGGCTACACCTTC
j_call: TRBJ1-2; cdr3_length: 12; clone_size: -; d_call: -; v_call: TRBV28; cdr3_aa: CASSQPPEGYTF; cdr3_nt: TGTGCCAGCAGTCAGCCTCCCGAAGGCTACACCTTC
j_call: TRBJ1-5; cdr3_length: 14; clone_size: -; d_call: -; v_call: TRBV6-5; cdr3_aa: CASNLRPGDQPQHF; cdr3_nt: TGTGCCAGCAACTTACGCCCTGGGGATCAGCCCCAGCATTTT
j_call: TRBJ2-5; cdr3_length: 17; clone_size: few; d_call: -; v_call: TRBV7-6; cdr3_aa: CASSLQYGTMYQETQYF; cdr3_nt: TGTGCCAGCAGCTTACAGTATGGTACTATGTACCAAGAGACCCAGTACTTC
j_call: TRBJ2-7; cdr3_length: 14; clone_size: -; d_call: TRBD2; v_call: TRBV6-2/TRBV6-3; cdr3_aa: CASRGGLAGSEQYF; cdr3_nt: TGTGCCAGCAGAGGGGGACTAGCGGGCTCTGAGCAGTACTTC
j_call: TRBJ2-1; cdr3_length: 13; clone_size: -; d_call: -; v_call: TRBV29-1; cdr3_aa: CSVEGGLYNEQFF; cdr3_nt: TGCAGCGTTGAAGGGGGCCTTTACAATGAGCAGTTCTTC
j_call: TRBJ1-5; cdr3_length: 16; clone_size: -; d_call: -; v_call: TRBV28; cdr3_aa: CASSPPTVKGNQPQHF; cdr3_nt: TGTGCCAGCAGTCCCCCGACGGTAAAAGGCAATCAGCCCCAGCATTTT
j_call: TRBJ1-1; cdr3_length: 14; clone_size: few; d_call: -; v_call: TRBV7-9; cdr3_aa: CASSSLGTDTEAFF; cdr3_nt: TGTGCCAGCAGCTCCCTCGGGACCGACACTGAAGCTTTCTTT
j_call: TRBJ1-2; cdr3_length: 12; clone_size: -; d_call: -; v_call: TRBV30; cdr3_aa: CAWRGGIYGYTF; cdr3_nt: TGTGCCTGGAGGGGGGGTATCTATGGCTACACCTTC
j_call: TRBJ2-7; cdr3_length: 13; clone_size: few; d_call: -; v_call: TRBV29-1; cdr3_aa: CSVNSGRVYEQYF; cdr3_nt: TGCAGCGTCAATAGCGGACGAGTCTACGAGCAGTACTTC
j_call: TRBJ1-1; cdr3_length: 13; clone_size: few; d_call: -; v_call: TRBV7-2; cdr3_aa: CASSLALMGEAFF; cdr3_nt: TGTGCCAGCAGCTTAGCGCTGATGGGGGAGGCTTTCTTT
j_call: TRBJ2-5; cdr3_length: 15; clone_size: -; d_call: -; v_call: TRBV7-9; cdr3_aa: CAGSLAGVGRETQYF; cdr3_nt: TGTGCCGGCAGCTTAGCAGGGGTTGGTCGGGAGACCCAGTACTTC
j_call: TRBJ1-3; cdr3_length: 13; clone_size: -; d_call: TRBD1; v_call: TRBV28; cdr3_aa: CATRDRGRRTIYF; cdr3_nt: TGTGCCACCAGGGACAGGGGGCGCAGAACCATATATTTT
j_call: TRBJ2-7; cdr3_length: 15; clone_size: few; d_call: -; v_call: TRBV20-1; cdr3_aa: CSARDPEGGRDEQYF; cdr3_nt: TGCAGTGCTAGAGACCCGGAGGGGGGGCGTGACGAGCAGTACTTC
j_call: TRBJ2-1; cdr3_length: 14; clone_size: -; d_call: TRBD1; v_call: TRBV7-2; cdr3_aa: CASSSQGSYNEQFF; cdr3_nt: TGTGCCAGCAGCTCACAGGGGTCCTACAATGAGCAGTTCTTC
j_call: TRBJ2-5; cdr3_length: 13; clone_size: many; d_call: -; v_call: TRBV7-2; cdr3_aa: CASSLGLQETQYF; cdr3_nt: TGTGCCAGCTCACTGGGACTCCAAGAGACCCAGTACTTC
j_call: TRBJ2-5; cdr3_length: 16; clone_size: -; d_call: TRBD1; v_call: TRBV7-2; cdr3_aa: CASSYRQGTPQETQYF; cdr3_nt: TGTGCCAGCAGCTACAGACAGGGGACACCCCAAGAGACCCAGTACTTC
j_call: TRBJ2-2; cdr3_length: 16; clone_size: -; d_call: -; v_call: TRBV9; cdr3_aa: CASSLSPGRNTGELFF; cdr3_nt: TGTGCCAGCAGCCTCTCACCGGGACGGAACACCGGGGAGCTGTTTTTT
j_call: TRBJ2-2; cdr3_length: 17; clone_size: -; d_call: TRBD2; v_call: TRBV6-1; cdr3_aa: CASSPGLAGTYTGELFF; cdr3_nt: TGTGCCAGCAGTCCTGGACTAGCGGGGACCTACACCGGGGAGCTGTTTTTT
j_call: TRBJ2-5; cdr3_length: 14; clone_size: -; d_call: -; v_call: TRBV24-1; cdr3_aa: CATGSSLGLETQYF; cdr3_nt: TGTGCCACCGGGAGTTCGCTGGGATTAGAGACCCAGTACTTC
j_call: TRBJ2-3; cdr3_length: 14; clone_size: -; d_call: -; v_call: TRBV27; cdr3_aa: CASSLGLKTDTQYF; cdr3_nt: TGTGCCAGCAGTCTGGGGTTAAAGACAGATACGCAGTATTTT
j_call: TRBJ2-2; cdr3_length: 15; clone_size: few; d_call: TRBD2; v_call: TRBV7-6; cdr3_aa: CASSFSGSITGELFF; cdr3_nt: TGTGCCAGCAGCTTTAGCGGGAGTATTACCGGGGAGCTGTTTTTT
j_call: TRBJ2-6; cdr3_length: 15; clone_size: few; d_call: -; v_call: TRBV7-2; cdr3_aa: CASRLYRSGANVLTF; cdr3_nt: TGTGCCAGCAGACTCTATCGGTCCGGGGCCAACGTCCTGACTTTC
j_call: TRBJ2-3; cdr3_length: 13; clone_size: few; d_call: -; v_call: TRBV29-1; cdr3_aa: CSVVSSYTDTQYF; cdr3_nt: TGCAGCGTTGTGTCTAGCTACACAGATACGCAGTATTTT
j_call: TRBJ2-1; cdr3_length: 14; clone_size: few; d_call: -; v_call: TRBV5-1; cdr3_aa: CASSFSGSHNEQFF; cdr3_nt: TGCGCCAGCAGCTTTTCCGGGAGCCACAATGAGCAGTTCTTC
j_call: TRBJ2-1; cdr3_length: 15; clone_size: -; d_call: TRBD2; v_call: TRBV2; cdr3_aa: CASISGTSAANEQFF; cdr3_nt: TGTGCCAGCATCTCCGGGACTAGCGCGGCCAATGAGCAGTTCTTC
j_call: TRBJ1-4; cdr3_length: 15; clone_size: few; d_call: -; v_call: TRBV6-2/TRBV6-3; cdr3_aa: CASSSEHRDWEKLFF; cdr3_nt: TGTGCCAGCAGTTCCGAACACAGGGATTGGGAAAAACTGTTTTTT
j_call: TRBJ2-5; cdr3_length: 13; clone_size: many; d_call: -; v_call: TRBV10-3; cdr3_aa: CAISGADQETQYF; cdr3_nt: TGTGCCATCAGTGGAGCCGACCAAGAGACCCAGTACTTC